Following are 5 T cell receptor beta chains from one sample sequenced in a study of technical replicates of blood from a handful of donors. Using immunoSEQ multiplex PCR, the repertoire was profiled, and TCRdb retains in-frame clones only, with some absent. The sample records just over 80,000 clones, around 94% being singletons. The specimen was T cells isolated from PBMCs. The origin of the receptors is a human donor in good health.

The chain combines TRBV5-1 with TRBJ1-2; 8 bases are shared with TRBD1. The CDR3 spans 13 residues. Germline V CDR1 and CDR2: SGHRS, YFSETQ. The trim removed 1 base at V and 6 bases at J, leaving 2 bases unmatched. In nucleotides, the CDR3 is TGCGCCAGCAGCTTGCCGACAGGGGATGGCTACACCTTC. It translates to CASSLPTGDGYTF.

This chain connects TRBV27 to TRBJ2-6, with D unclear. The CDR3 loop spans 14 amino acids. CDR1 is MNHEY, CDR2 SMNVEV, per germline (reference sequence). Trimming left V 6 bases short and J 0 bases short, with 6 bases between. The CDR3 sequence is CASSLYSGANVLTF. In DNA, the CDR3 is TGTGCCAGCAGCCTGTACTCTGGGGCCAACGTCCTGACTTTC.

This rearrangement joins TRBV29-1 to TRBJ1-1; 7 nucleotides match TRBD1. Germline trimming cut 4 bases from V and 10 bases from J; bases unmatched to any gene: 21. CDR3 length: 16 amino acids. CDR1 and CDR2 from the germline V gene are SQVTM and ANQGSEA. This chain's CDR3 is CSVVPRGPETQVGAFF. CDR3 bases: TGCAGCGTTGTGCCTAGGGGGCCAGAAACGCAGGTTGGAGCTTTCTTT.

The chain uses TRBV27 and TRBJ2-7, with 8 bases that match TRBD1. From germline, CDR1 is MNHEY and CDR2 SMNVEV (reference sequence). Trimming took 5 bases from V and 6 from J; bases not matched to a gene: 9. CDR3 size: 14 residues. DNA for the CDR3: TGTGCCAGCAGTATGGGGACAGGCGCGGTCGAGCAGTACTTC. Its translation is CASSMGTGAVEQYF.

The gene calls are TRBV4-2 and TRBJ1-4; 8 nucleotides match TRBD1. The CDR3 is made up of 17 amino acids. J lost 2 bases, V lost 1 base, and 6 bases had no gene match. Germline values: CDR1 LGHNA, CDR2 YNFKEQ. In DNA, the CDR3 is TGTGCCAGCAGCCAAGGGACAGGGTTGACGACTAATGAAAAACTGTTTTTT. Translating it yields CASSQGTGLTTNEKLFF.